The source of this T cell receptor (beta chain) is a study of cytomegalovirus exposure and HLA in healthy donors. Study in general: HLA-typed donors contributed 65 million to 95 million unique TCRs, which were held in an early data release.

Worth noting for this clone: Antigen: not known.

Findings and limits, study-wide: In a later analysis, HLA-associated beta chains showed higher expansion and lower generation probabilities than comparable chains. In an earlier analysis, productive rearrangement rates for most beta V segments clustered near 87% or 30%. Among immune exposure information, only CMV serostatus was available.

With 60 Vbeta and 13 Jbeta primers, the PCR was carried out. Profiling relied on immunoSEQ multiplex PCR, and the TCRdb table lists in-frame clones only, not all of them. This table holds about 140,000 clones, roughly 80% found once. After removal of 3 bases from V and 4 bases from J, the junction contained 6 bases not matched to a gene. Germline V gives CDR1 MRHNA, CDR2 SNTAGT. The CDR3 totals 15 residues. The sequenced sample consisted of PBMCs. This chain connects TRBV6-4 to TRBJ1-2; 9 bases agree with TRBD1. The sequence came from a man aged 35-49 years in good health and CMV-seronegative. The CDR3 sequence is CASSDTGTGSYGYTF. The DNA for the CDR3 is TGTGCCAGCAGTGATACCGGGACAGGGAGCTATGGCTACACCTTC.